In this sample, the clone carrying this T cell receptor beta chain turned up a few times. Germline loops: CDR1 SQVTM, CDR2 ANQGSEA. The CDR3 runs to 14 residues. Trimming left V 4 bases short and J 1 base short, with 10 bases between. These data are taken from a study of human T cells and chemical hapten exposure. TCRdb ran MiXCR on the RACE reads and lists one entry per CDR3 protein. The sample records some 91,000 distinct CDR3 sequences, 9.5% to 15% being singletons. This sample's time point: patch test 1, 2 weeks after DPC sensitization. Treatment noted: therapeutic diphenylcyclopropenone sensitization with weekly scalp DPC.

This sequence was found in a woman aged 40-49 years with alopecia areata. Some clones in this sample may be carry-over from other donors' samples. This chain uses TRBV29-1 with TRBJ2-2, with D possibly matching TRBD1 (5 bases). Sample: whole blood, taken in connection with sensitization to the hapten diphenylcyclopropenone (DPC). CDR3 sequence reads: CSVVGPLNTGELFF. Here the CDR3 DNA reads TGCAGCGTTGTGGGGCCTTTGAACACCGGGGAGCTGTTTTTT.